This entry describes one TCR beta chain. This specimen comes from a study of blood T cell repertoires in COVID-19. Across the whole study: The study drew acute and convalescent COVID-19 samples from the United States, Italy and Spain.

Participants spanned ages about 18 to 100 years and resided in 20 to 30 US areas. Allocation to cohorts depended on clinical history reported by the participants. This CDR3 spans 15 amino acids. Trimming at V came to 4 bases and at J to 4 bases, leaving 10 bases not matched to a gene. CDR1 is SGHRS, CDR2 YFSETQ, per germline. Some clones are missing from TCRdb's copy, which holds only in-frame ones; the method was immunoSEQ multiplex PCR. Here the sample spans about 270,000 clones, around 89% being singletons. The receptor comes from a woman between 18 and 29 years old who had recovered from COVID-19. The specimen was PBMCs or T cells enriched from blood (not recorded which). V is TRBV5-1 and J is TRBJ1-1; 7 positions agree with TRBD1. In nucleotides, the CDR3 is TGCGCCAGCAGCCCCACTGACAGGGTTGGCACTGAAGCTTTCTTT. Translation gives CASSPTDRVGTEAFF.